This TCR beta chain was captured in a study of graft-versus-host responses after intestinal transplantation. About the research overall: The recipients all started with anti-thymocyte globulin induction and then took tacrolimus and steroids for roughly 3 years.

In its sample, this clone was seen once. As yet, its antigen is unknown. Using immunoSEQ multiplex PCR, the repertoire was profiled, and TCRdb retains in-frame clones only, with some absent. The sample contains about 100,000 clones, around 92% of which appear only once. V was trimmed by 2 bases and J by 1 base, leaving 8 bases between them. Germline CDR1 reads SGHKS; CDR2 reads YYEKEE (reference sequence). The CDR3 consists of 14 residues. General study results and limits: Analysis identified GvH clones in recipient marrow, with some appearing first in ileum or blood. Subjects displaying graft-donor T cell macrochimerism possessed elevated graft-versus-host to host-versus-graft clonal ratios inside allografts. Declining HvG levels early post-transplant were linked to peak circulating GvH clone levels.

The rearrangement joins TRBV5-5 to TRBJ2-3, with D hard to call. This sequence originates from a human donor who was the organ donor for an intestinal transplant. The sequencing used unstimulated CD4+ T cells sorted from spleen or lymph node cells, collected before transplant. The CDR3 region is CASSLSQGTDTQYF. The CDR3, as DNA: TGTGCCAGCAGCTTATCGCAGGGCACAGATACGCAGTATTTT.